Listed here is a single TCR beta chain. It has no known antigen specificity. Per-base qualities were not stored, and no clone one base away is much larger. The data were obtained in a study of cytomegalovirus exposure and HLA in healthy donors (dated by TCRdb to 2016 to 2017). Concerning the study at large: An earlier analysis of roughly 500 of the donors reported 276 Gb of sequence data and 117 million unique TCR beta sequences from 150 million to 200 million T cells. Roughly 300 gigabases of sequencing data and approximately 92 million unique TCR sequences made up an early release that covered under 750 HLA-typed donors. The genetic ancestry cluster associated with self-reported Caucasian donors included roughly four fifths of the 398 genotyped donors. The study aimed to test whether cataloging public T cell receptors could reveal signatures of past pathogen exposure. The study used immunosequencing to profile the T cell repertoires of 670 or so subjects and linked those repertoires to cytomegalovirus serostatus. Along with the roughly 710-subject first cohort, a separate validation cohort of roughly 110 different subjects was used. The study combined high-throughput TCR immunosequencing, statistical association of individual TCRs with disease status, and machine learning to predict cytomegalovirus infection status. To study patterns of TCR occurrence, a later analysis re-analyzed previously published TCR beta repertoires from around 670 donors and added high-resolution HLA genotyping. The later analysis used no new phenotypic data to find candidate immune exposures, relying instead on TCR beta sequences and their occurrence across donors. An earlier analysis of about 600 of the donors used high-throughput TCR beta sequencing to judge whether each TCR beta V gene segment behaved as functional or pseudogenic. Donor age, sex, ethnicity and CMV serostatus were collected together with the repertoire data. In a later genetic analysis, genome-wide SNP genotypes for about 65% of the roughly 700 donors were used, and that subset was treated as a discovery cohort. All discovery cohort repertoires had been generated using a single sequencing platform. Class I and class II HLA loci were covered by the typing at four-digit resolution. Typing coverage varied by locus: roughly 620-630 donors for A, B, C, DRB1 and DQB1; more than 500 for DQA1; about 600 for DPA1; roughly 450 for DPB1. Because of strong linkage in the cohort, roughly 5 DR-DQ haplotypes were treated as single units for association and clustering. Across around 400 genotyped donors of the cohort, an average of about 250,000 unique TCR beta nucleotide sequences per donor were sequenced, and 15% to 20% of those sequences were non-productive.

CDR1 and CDR2, looked up from the germline V gene, are SGHTA and FQGTGA. Deletion took 1 base off V and 9 bases off J, with a span of 16 bases between the germline ends. Inclusive of the bounding cysteine and phenylalanine, the CDR3 is 15 residues long. The kept DNA is CDR3 alone, 45 bases in frame from the first base. The cohort comprised 670 or so healthy bone marrow donors. At the time of sampling, every cohort member was nominally healthy, though immune exposures that went unrecorded were likely present. The donor was CMV seronegative and belonged to the group of under 400 seronegative cohort members. Each donor provided a peripheral blood sample, and peripheral blood mononuclear cells were used for TCR beta sequencing. The Qiagen DNeasy Blood Extraction Kit was used to extract genomic DNA from the blood cell samples. General findings and caveats noted by the study authors: At a false discovery rate of 0.05, a later analysis linked fewer than 20,000 TCR beta sequences to specific HLA alleles. In a later genetic analysis, fewer N-insertions in productive TCRs were reported among donors in an Asian-associated ancestry cluster than the roughly 710-donor mean. Roughly uniform sequencing depth across donors was assumed in presence/absence analyses, although this assumption may not hold. Several of the top co-occurrence clusters appeared to be linked to parvovirus B19, influenza, CMV and Epstein-Barr virus, according to a later analysis. For the cohort, immune exposure information was limited to CMV serostatus. In both the original and validation cohorts, the classifier was reported to diagnose cytomegalovirus status with high specificity and sensitivity. According to a later analysis, most CMV-associated TCR beta chains appeared to be HLA-restricted, and the HLA associations seemed to be driven largely by CMV exposure. A later analysis found that HLA-associated TCR beta chains were more clonally expanded and had lower generation probabilities than equally common non-associated chains. Because HLA typing was missing for some donors at each locus, association tests included only the typed subset. When HLA alleles, especially DR and DQ, strongly co-occurred, attributing TCR associations to individual alleles was difficult. In vitro tests confirmed that a few of the cytomegalovirus-associated TCR beta chains recognize cytomegalovirus antigens. This cohort had only TCR beta chains sequenced, and the lack of alpha or paired-chain data limited which features could be detected. V-gene and J-gene trimming of TCR beta chains was associated with a missense DCLRE1C variant in a later genetic analysis, and the association was replicated in an independent cohort. Correlated functional status among segregating V segments might be attributable to linkage disequilibrium, but an unknown experimental factor could not be ruled out. While some public TCRs were present in many individuals, most TCR sequences turned up only very rarely across donors. A cluster of highly shared sequence variants was judged likely to represent a technical artifact of the sequencing pipeline. The study listed 150 to 200 TCR beta chains as associated with cytomegalovirus. In a later analysis, the rate of TCR association differed among HLA loci, with DRB1 alleles having the most associated TCRs and HLA-C alleles having the fewest. Because counts were too low, about 18 rarely observed V segments, including chromosome 9 orphons, were excluded from the earlier analysis of 500 to 700 of the donors. Some IMGT-functional V segments, including TRBV6-2 and TRBV6-3, could not be distinguished by the 87-base-pair reads and were therefore excluded. An earlier analysis of around 500 of the donors showed that most TCR beta V segments appeared in productive rearrangements either about 90% or about 30% of the time, which broadly matched IMGT annotations. It was suggested by the authors that the approach could potentially be generalized to other disease states and immunological phenotypes. A further reported finding was that TCR beta sequences accurately predicted the HLA-A and HLA-B alleles for most subjects in the first cohort.

The library was built by means of the immunoSEQ multiplex PCR assay. A mixture of 60 forward primers for TCR Vbeta segments and 13 reverse primers for TCR Jbeta segments was used in the multiplex PCR. Amplification of the CDR3 region of rearranged TCR beta genes was performed with a multiplex PCR assay on genomic DNA. The Illumina HiSeq System was used to sequence the amplified TCR beta libraries as 87-base-pair reads. Processing in the source paper ran as follows. Across the roughly 700 repertoires, a later analysis counted 80 million or so unique TCR beta chains, 9 million to 14 million of which were shared by at least two donors. To remove PCR and sequencing errors, raw reads were error-corrected and collapsed into unique sequences using a nearest-neighbor algorithm that merged closely related sequences. CDR3 sequences were aligned to IMGT reference sequences to assign V, D and J gene segments. For a sequence to be retained, a match of at least six nucleotides to both a V gene segment and a J gene segment was required. Rearrangements were called productive when the CDR3 lacked stop codons and stayed in frame with V and J; all others were non-productive. Following IMGT convention, CDR3 was defined as the stretch from the second conserved V-encoded cysteine to the conserved J-encoded phenylalanine. The earlier analysis of 500 to 600 of the donors excluded sequences that lacked an unambiguous match to a single V gene segment. An earlier analysis of over 450 of the donors classified V segments as functional when productive rearrangements were above 56.7% and as segregating when the standard deviation between donors was above 5%. A statistical classification framework was developed to diagnose cytomegalovirus status using the catalog of TCR beta chain sequences. V and J gene assignment, in a later analysis, came from comparing TCR nucleotide sequences with IMGT/GENE-DB human TR gene sequences. A later analysis assigned CDR3 sequences and most-parsimonious VDJ recombination scenarios with the TCRdist pipeline. In a later analysis, each TCR beta chain was defined by its CDR3 amino acid sequence together with its V-gene family, and reads lacking a unique V-gene family were excluded. As a way to deal with suspected cross-contamination and a sequencing artifact, a later analysis dropped under 600 nucleotide sequences that were highly shared and had low generation probability. For each public chain, a later analysis derived a clonal expansion index from normalized ranks of inferred template counts within each repertoire. In a later analysis, generation probabilities were computed with a VDJ recombination model fitted to out-of-frame rearrangements, and the resulting probabilities were checked against IGoR. Hypergeometric tests were used in a later analysis to score TCR-TCR, TCR-HLA and TCR-CMV co-occurrence, with a repertoire-size bias correction applied to the TCR pairs. A later analysis estimated false discovery rates by permuting HLA or CMV assignments 20 times. In a later analysis, co-occurring TCRs were grouped using DBSCAN, and TCRdist sequence similarity was added for clustering within HLA-allele-positive subsets. For co-occurrence clustering, repertoires with fewer than 30,000 or more than 120,000 public chains were excluded, along with five or six repertoires with anomalous nucleotide sharing. TCRdb retrieved this table from immuneACCESS and kept in-frame rearrangements only. Not all clones are present; in checked studies, unresolved V genes account for under half, and no reason is known for the remainder. D and trimming were read from the DNA, whereas the V and J calls and clone size are those reported in that table. The sample table records 85,000 to 120,000 clones; about 70% of these occur just once. Together, the top ten hold roughly 0.79% of the sample.

The TCR comes from a boy under 18 in good health and CMV-seronegative. The chain uses TRBV7-3 and TRBJ2-1; the D gene cannot be resolved reliably. Sequenced sample: PBMCs. The CDR3 corresponds to CASSLIPLPRAEQFF. In nucleotides, the sequence is TGTGCCAGCAGCTTAATTCCGCTACCCCGTGCTGAGCAGTTCTTC. The full variable domain, with segments outside the CDR3 supplied by the reference TRBV7-3 and TRBJ2-1 proteins, appears as GAGVSQTPSNKVTEKGKYVELRCDPISGHTALYWYRQSLGQGPEFLIYFQGTGAADDSGLPNDRFFAVRPEGSVSTLKIQRTERGDSAVYLCASSLIPLPRAEQFFGPGTRLTVL.